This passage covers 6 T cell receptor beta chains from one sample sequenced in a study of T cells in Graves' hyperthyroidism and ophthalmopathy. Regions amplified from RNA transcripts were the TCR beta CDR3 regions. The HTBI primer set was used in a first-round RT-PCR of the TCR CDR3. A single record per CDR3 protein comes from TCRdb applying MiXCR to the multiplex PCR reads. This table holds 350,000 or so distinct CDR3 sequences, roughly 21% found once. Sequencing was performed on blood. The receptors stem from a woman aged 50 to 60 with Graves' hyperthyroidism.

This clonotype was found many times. The CDR3 loop is CASSLLGRETQYF. CDR3 nucleotides: TGTGCCAGCAGCTTACTGGGCCGGGAGACCCAGTACTTC. The J gene is TRBJ2-5, the V gene TRBV13; D is unresolved. Germline CDR1 is PRHDT and CDR2 is FYEKMQ (reference sequence). CDR3 length equals 13 residues. Trimming took off 2 bases at V and 5 bases at J, with 9 bases between the two ends.

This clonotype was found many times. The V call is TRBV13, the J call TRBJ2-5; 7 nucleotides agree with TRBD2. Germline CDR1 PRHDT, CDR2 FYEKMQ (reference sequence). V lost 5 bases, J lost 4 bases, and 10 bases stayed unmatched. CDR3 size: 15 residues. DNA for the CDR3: TGTGCCAGCAGCAGACGAGGACTAGTAGGAGAGACCCAGTACTTC. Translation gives CASSRRGLVGETQYF. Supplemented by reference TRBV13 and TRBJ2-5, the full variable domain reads AAGVIQSPRHLIKEKRETATLKCYPIPRHDTVYWYQQGPGQDPQFLISFYEKMQSDKGSIPDRFSAQQFSDYHSELNMSSLELGDSALYFCASSRRGLVGETQYFGPGTRLLVL.

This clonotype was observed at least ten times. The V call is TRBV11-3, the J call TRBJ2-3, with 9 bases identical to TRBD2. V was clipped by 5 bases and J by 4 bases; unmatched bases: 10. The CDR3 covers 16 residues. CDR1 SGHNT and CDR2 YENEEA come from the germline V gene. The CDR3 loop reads CASSRAGGHIPDTQYF. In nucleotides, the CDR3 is TGTGCCAGCAGCCGAGCGGGAGGACATATTCCAGATACGCAGTATTTT.

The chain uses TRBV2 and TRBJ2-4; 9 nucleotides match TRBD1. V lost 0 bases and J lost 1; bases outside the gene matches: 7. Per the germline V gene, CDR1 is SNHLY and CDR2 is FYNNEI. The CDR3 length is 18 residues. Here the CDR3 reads CASSEAGQGLGAKNIQYF. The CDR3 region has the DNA TGTGCCAGCAGTGAAGCTGGACAGGGGTTGGGGGCCAAAAACATTCAGTACTTC.

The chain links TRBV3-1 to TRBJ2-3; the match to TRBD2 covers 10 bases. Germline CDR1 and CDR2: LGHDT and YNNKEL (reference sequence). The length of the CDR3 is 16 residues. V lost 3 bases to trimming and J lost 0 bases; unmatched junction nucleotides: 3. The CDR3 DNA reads TGTGCCAGCAGCCAGCGAGCGGGGGGGAGCACAGATACGCAGTATTTT. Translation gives CASSQRAGGSTDTQYF.

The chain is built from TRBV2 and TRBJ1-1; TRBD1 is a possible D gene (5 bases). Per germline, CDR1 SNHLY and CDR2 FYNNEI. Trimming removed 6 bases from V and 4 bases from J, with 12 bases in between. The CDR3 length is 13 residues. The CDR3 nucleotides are TGTGCCAGCAGGCCCAGGGTGGGCACTGAAGCTTTCTTT. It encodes CASRPRVGTEAFF.